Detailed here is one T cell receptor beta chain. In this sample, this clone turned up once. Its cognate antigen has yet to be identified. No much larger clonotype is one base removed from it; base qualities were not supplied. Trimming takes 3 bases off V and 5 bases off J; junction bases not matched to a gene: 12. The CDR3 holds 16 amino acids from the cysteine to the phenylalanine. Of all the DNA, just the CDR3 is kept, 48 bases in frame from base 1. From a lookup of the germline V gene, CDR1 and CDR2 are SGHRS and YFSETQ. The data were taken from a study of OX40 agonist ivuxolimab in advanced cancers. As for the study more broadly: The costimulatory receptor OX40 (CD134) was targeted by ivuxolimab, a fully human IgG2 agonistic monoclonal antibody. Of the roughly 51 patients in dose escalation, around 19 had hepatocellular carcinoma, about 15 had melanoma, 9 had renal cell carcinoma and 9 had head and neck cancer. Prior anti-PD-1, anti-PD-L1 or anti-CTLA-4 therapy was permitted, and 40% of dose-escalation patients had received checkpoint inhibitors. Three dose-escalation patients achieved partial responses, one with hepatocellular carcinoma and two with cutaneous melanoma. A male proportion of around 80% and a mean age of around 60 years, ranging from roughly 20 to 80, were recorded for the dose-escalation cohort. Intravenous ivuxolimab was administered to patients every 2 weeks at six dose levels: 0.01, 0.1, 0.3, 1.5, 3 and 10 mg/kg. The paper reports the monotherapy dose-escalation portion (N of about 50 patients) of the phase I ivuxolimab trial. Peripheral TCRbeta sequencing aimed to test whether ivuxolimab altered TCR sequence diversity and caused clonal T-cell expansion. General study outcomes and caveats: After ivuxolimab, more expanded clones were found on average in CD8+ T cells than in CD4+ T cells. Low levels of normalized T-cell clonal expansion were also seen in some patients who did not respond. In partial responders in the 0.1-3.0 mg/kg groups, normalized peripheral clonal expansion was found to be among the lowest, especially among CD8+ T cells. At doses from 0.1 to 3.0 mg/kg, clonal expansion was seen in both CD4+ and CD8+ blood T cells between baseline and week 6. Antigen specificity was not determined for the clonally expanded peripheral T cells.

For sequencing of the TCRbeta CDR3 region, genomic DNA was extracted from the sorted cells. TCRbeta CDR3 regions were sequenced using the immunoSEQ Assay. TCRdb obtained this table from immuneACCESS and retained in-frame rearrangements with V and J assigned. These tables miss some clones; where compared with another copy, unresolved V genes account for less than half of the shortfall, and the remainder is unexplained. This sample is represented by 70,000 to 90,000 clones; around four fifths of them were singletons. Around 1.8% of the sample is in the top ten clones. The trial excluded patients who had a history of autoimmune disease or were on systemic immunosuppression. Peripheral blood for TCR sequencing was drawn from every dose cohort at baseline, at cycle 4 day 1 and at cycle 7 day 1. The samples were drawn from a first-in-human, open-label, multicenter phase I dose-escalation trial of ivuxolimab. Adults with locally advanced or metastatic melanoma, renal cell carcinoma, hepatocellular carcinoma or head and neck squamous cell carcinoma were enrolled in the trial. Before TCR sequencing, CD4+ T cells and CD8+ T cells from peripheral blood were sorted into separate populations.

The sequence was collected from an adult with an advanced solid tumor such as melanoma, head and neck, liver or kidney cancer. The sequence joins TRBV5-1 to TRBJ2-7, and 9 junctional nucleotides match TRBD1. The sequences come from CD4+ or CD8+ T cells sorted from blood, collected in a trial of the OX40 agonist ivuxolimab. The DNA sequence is TGCGCCAGCAGCTCACAAACCGGGACAGGGTTCCACGAGCAGTACTTC. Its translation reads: CASSSQTGTGFHEQYF.